Each of the 22 T cell receptor beta chains below was sequenced from the same sample in a study of cytomegalovirus exposure and HLA in healthy donors (dated by TCRdb to about 2017). The library was generated by the immunoSEQ multiplex PCR assay. A mixture of 60 forward primers for TCR Vbeta segments and 13 reverse primers for TCR Jbeta segments was used in the multiplex PCR. TCRdb provides this immuneACCESS table in a form limited to in-frame rearrangements. Some clones are lacking; in checked studies, under half of them reflect an unresolved V gene, and why the rest are absent is not known. The sample table lists 200,000 to 250,000 clones, 75% of them with a count of one. Together, the top ten hold roughly 2% of the sample. The sample comprised PBMCs. Receptors originate from a woman younger than 45 in good health and CMV-seronegative.

This clone turned up a few times. The V call is TRBV27, the J call TRBJ2-5; 9 nucleotides line up with TRBD2. The V gene end was trimmed by 3 bases and the J gene end by 7 bases; junction bases not matched to a gene: 15. The CDR3 runs 17 residues. Germline CDR1 MNHEY, CDR2 SMNVEV (reference sequence). The DNA for the CDR3 is TGTGCCAGCAGTTTTGCGCGGACTAGCGTTGACATGGGGACCCAGTACTTC. It specifies CASSFARTSVDMGTQYF.

CDR3 DNA sequence: TGTGCCAGCTCACCAACGGGGAATGAGGAAGCTTTCTTT. It codes for CASSPTGNEEAFF. The chain recombines TRBV18 with TRBJ1-1; D uncertain. The ends were cut back, 2 bases at V and 8 bases at J, with 12 bases in the middle. There are 13 residues in the CDR3. Per germline, CDR1 KGHSH and CDR2 LQKENI.

The sample holds one count of this clone. The chain uses TRBV6-1 and TRBJ2-1; D may be TRBD2 (6 bases). The length of the CDR3 is 14 residues. Germline values: CDR1 MNHNS, CDR2 SASEGT. Trimming stripped 5 bases from V and 2 bases from J, with 10 bases between. The CDR3 protein is CASSLSGTYNEQFF. CDR3 in DNA: TGTGCCAGCAGTCTTAGCGGAACCTACAATGAGCAGTTCTTC.

Notes on this clone: The junction differs from germline at one of its ends, possibly a read error. The chain combines TRBV7-9 with TRBJ2-2, with D tentatively TRBD2 (5 bases). The length of the CDR3 is 16 residues. CDR1 is SEHNR, CDR2 FQNEAQ, per germline (reference sequence). Here the CDR3 reads CSSSFFGLFNTGELFF. The CDR3 DNA is TGTTCCAGCAGCTTTTTTGGACTTTTTAACACCGGGGAGCTGTTTTTT.

J is TRBJ2-1 and V is TRBV7-2; no clear D gene. Trimming removed 1 base from V and 0 bases from J, with 10 bases in between. The CDR3 covers 16 residues. Germline V gene data show CDR1 as SGHTA and CDR2 as FQGNSA. This chain's CDR3 is CASSLVYPFSYNEQFF. The CDR3 DNA sequence: TGTGCCAGCAGCTTAGTTTATCCTTTCTCCTACAATGAGCAGTTCTTC.

This clone was detected a few times. This sequence joins TRBV6-5 and TRBJ2-7; the match to TRBD1 covers 7 bases. The CDR3 spans 14 residues. Germline V gene lookup returns CDR1 MNHEY and CDR2 SVGAGI. V shed 8 bases and J 4 bases; nucleotides not matched to a gene: 11. CDR3 in DNA: TGTGCCAGCGAATCTAGGGGGCTAGCTTACGAGCAGTACTTC. Translating gives CASESRGLAYEQYF.

With regard to this clone: A junction boundary mismatches the germline segment, possibly from a read error. This sequence joins TRBV7-7 and TRBJ2-1; 10 nucleotides line up with TRBD1. CDR3 size: 16 residues. Germline loops: CDR1 SSHAT, CDR2 FNYEAQ (reference sequence). The DNA of the CDR3 is TGTGCTAGCAGCTTAGCGGGGACAGGGGCTGGCAATGAGCAGTTCTTC. Protein: CASSLAGTGAGNEQFF.

The chain is built from TRBV5-1 and TRBJ2-1; 10 nucleotides match TRBD2. V lost 1 base to trimming and J lost 9 bases; unmatched junction nucleotides: 16. Germline V gene lookup returns CDR1 SGHRS and CDR2 YFSETQ. This CDR3 has 18 residues. Written as DNA, the CDR3 is TGCGCCAGCAGCTTGATCCCTAGCGGGAGTCTCGAATCGAGTGAGCAGTTCTTC. It is translated as CASSLIPSGSLESSEQFF.

For this clone: At one of its ends the junction is not consistent with the germline gene, which may arise from a read error. The chain uses TRBV7-9 and TRBJ1-2, with TRBD1 matching over 9 bases. Germline lookup yields CDR1 SEHNR and CDR2 FQNEAQ (reference sequence). This CDR3 region has 16 residues. The CDR3 nucleotides are TGTTCCAGCAGCAGGACAGGGGTTAGTGGGGACTATGGCTACACCTTC. Translated, it gives CSSSRTGVSGDYGYTF.

This chain joins TRBV7-2 and TRBJ1-2; D is possibly TRBD1 (5 bases). The ends were cut back, 1 base at V and 0 bases at J, with 12 bases in the middle. Germline V gives CDR1 SGHTA, CDR2 FQGNSA. There are 16 residues in the CDR3. CDR3 nucleotides: TGTGCCAGCAGCTTAGGGAGGGGACCAGCTAACTATGGCTACACCTTC. Translated: CASSLGRGPANYGYTF.

Comment on this clone: A much larger clone lies one base from this, so it may be a read error. The chain uses TRBV19 and TRBJ1-5; no firm D call. The CDR3 is 14 amino acids. Germline CDR1 LNHDA, CDR2 SQIVND (reference sequence). The chain's CDR3 is CAGSIRGQHQPQHF. CDR3 DNA: TGTGCCGGTAGTATAAGAGGGCAGCATCAGCCCCAGCATTTT.

This rearrangement joins TRBV30 to TRBJ2-1, with 8 bases lining up with TRBD2. This CDR3 has 12 residues. Germline V gene data show CDR1 as GTSNPN and CDR2 as SVGIG (reference sequence). The V and J ends lost 7 bases and 12 bases, in that order; junction bases with no gene match: 11. CDR3 residues: CAYSGGPTRQFF. The CDR3 DNA reads TGTGCCTACAGCGGGGGCCCTACAAGGCAGTTCTTC.

V gene TRBV6-1 combines with J gene TRBJ2-7; the match to TRBD1 covers 9 bases. The germline gives CDR1 MNHNS, CDR2 SASEGT. CDR3 length: 13 amino acids. Unmatched junction bases numbered 5, after V lost 7 bases and J lost 4 bases. The CDR3 nucleotides read TGTGCCAGCAATGACAGGGGGGAGTACGAGCAGTACTTC. Translated: CASNDRGEYEQYF.

The gene calls are TRBV25-1 and TRBJ1-2, with 10 positions matching TRBD1. This CDR3 is 14 amino acids long. V shed 6 bases, J shed 7 bases, and the junction held 8 bases outside the gene matches. In germline, CDR1 is MGHDK, CDR2 SYGVNS. The CDR3 protein is CASRGGQGMFGYTF. The CDR3 DNA follows: TGTGCCAGCAGAGGGGGACAGGGGATGTTTGGCTACACCTTC.

This chain's CDR3 is CASSRPRGTGEVKEKLFF. The CDR3 DNA sequence: TGTGCCAGCAGCCGTCCACGAGGGACAGGTGAAGTTAAGGAAAAACTGTTTTTT. This rearrangement joins TRBV14 to TRBJ1-4, with TRBD1 matching 8 bases. The V gene end was trimmed by 4 bases and the J gene end by 8 bases; junction bases not matched to a gene: 18. This CDR3 has 18 residues. Germline V gene lookup returns CDR1 SGHDN and CDR2 FVKESK.

V gene TRBV4-1 combines with J gene TRBJ2-7; D is perhaps TRBD2 (6 bases). The CDR3 contains 17 residues. The V end lost 3 bases, the J end lost 1 base, and 19 bases lay between the germline ends. CDR1 is MGHRA and CDR2 is YSYEKL in the germline V gene. The CDR3, as DNA: TGCGCCAGCAGCCAGCGAGGAGGTGCGGGACCTTCCTACGAGCAGTACTTC. It is translated as CASSQRGGAGPSYEQYF.

CDR3 amino acids: CASSYSVDTEAFF. The DNA of the CDR3 is TGTGCCAGCAGTTACTCGGTAGACACTGAAGCTTTCTTT. The genes are TRBV6-6 and TRBJ1-1, with unresolved D. Germline CDR1 MNHNY, CDR2 SVGAGI (reference sequence). The CDR3 is made up of 13 amino acids. V gave up 0 bases and J gave up 3 bases, with 5 bases separating them.

This clone was observed once. This sequence joins TRBV6-6 and TRBJ2-5, with 12 bases matching TRBD2. V shed 5 bases, J shed 6 bases, and the junction held 10 bases outside the gene matches. The germline V gene has CDR1 MNHNY and CDR2 SVGAGI (reference sequence). CDR3 length equals 16 residues. The CDR3 protein is CASSTTLAGGQKTQYF. In DNA form, the CDR3 reads TGTGCCAGCAGTACTACACTAGCGGGGGGCCAGAAGACCCAGTACTTC.

The chain couples TRBV11-3 to TRBJ1-1; 9 positions agree with TRBD1. V shed 5 bases, J shed 4 bases, and the junction held 14 bases outside the gene matches. This CDR3 spans 17 amino acids. Germline CDR1 reads SGHNT; CDR2 reads YENEEA. CDR3 sequence (DNA): TGTGCCAGCAGCACTAGAGGGCCGGGACAGGGAATCACTGAAGCTTTCTTT. This translates into CASSTRGPGQGITEAFF.

The J gene is TRBJ1-2, the V gene TRBV6-5; D gene unclear. Looked up from germline, CDR1 is MNHEY and CDR2 is SVGAGI. The CDR3 consists of 12 residues. V shed 6 bases and J shed 1 base, with 6 bases lying between them. Here the CDR3 reads CASSSFNYGYTF. The CDR3 nucleotides read TGTGCCAGCAGCAGTTTTAACTATGGCTACACCTTC.

The gene calls are TRBV9 and TRBJ2-1; TRBD2 matches at 11 bases. J gave up 5 bases and V 1 base, and 5 bases lay outside the gene matches. CDR1 is SGDLS and CDR2 is YYNGEE in the germline V gene. This CDR3 is built from 16 residues. The CDR3 DNA reads TGTGCCAGCAGCGTAAGAACTAGCGGGGGTGACAATGAGCAGTTCTTC. This gives the protein CASSVRTSGGDNEQFF.

The rearrangement uses TRBV19 and TRBJ1-3; 7 bases match TRBD1. The germline V gene has CDR1 LNHDA and CDR2 SQIVND (reference sequence). The J segment lost 2 bases and the V segment lost 4 bases, leaving 8 bases of the junction unmatched. This CDR3 region has 16 residues. CDR3 region: CASSTEGASAGNTIYF. The CDR3 DNA reads TGTGCCAGTAGTACTGAGGGGGCGAGCGCTGGAAACACCATATATTTT. The full variable domain, completed using reference TRBV19 and TRBJ1-3, is DGGITQSPKYLFRKEGQNVTLSCEQNLNHDAMYWYRQDPGQGLRLIYYSQIVNDFQKGDIAEGYSVSREKKESFPLTVTSAQKNPTAFYLCASSTEGASAGNTIYFGEGSWLTVV.